Sequencing of this TCR beta chain was carried out in a study of blood T cell repertoires in COVID-19. Profiling relied on immunoSEQ multiplex PCR, and the TCRdb table lists in-frame clones only, not all of them. The sample has 150,000 to 250,000 clones; roughly three quarters are singletons. Enrollment of patients from Seattle took place during active infection, with longitudinal follow-up. V lost 5 bases to trimming and J lost 1 base, with 11 bases between them. The CDR3 consists of 14 residues. Germline assignment: CDR1 SGHVS and CDR2 FNYEAQ. The clonotype originates from a woman aged 35 to 49 with COVID-19, enrolled during active disease. J is TRBJ1-1 and V is TRBV7-6, with D unclear. What was sequenced was peripheral blood. This CDR3 is CASSNASRNTEAFF. DNA of the CDR3: TGTGCCAGCAGCAACGCAAGTAGGAACACTGAAGCTTTCTTT.